A single sample gave rise to the 3 T cell receptor beta chains below, sequenced in a study of T cells in tuberculosis. The protocol was immunoSEQ multiplex PCR, while the TCRdb copy is restricted to in-frame clones and leaves out a portion. The sample holds about 44,000 clones, 90% to 95% seen once. The sequenced sample was PBMCs. All receptors derive from a donor between 10 and 35 years old with latent tuberculosis or without tuberculosis infection.

The chain combines TRBV30 with TRBJ1-2, with D possibly matching TRBD1 (6 bases). V was pared by 4 bases and J by 6 bases, with 9 bases between. Germline CDR1 is GTSNPN and CDR2 is SVGIG (reference sequence). The CDR3 length is 11 residues. The CDR3 DNA reads TGTGCCTGGACACAGGGAAATGGCTACACCTTC. Protein: CAWTQGNGYTF.

The rearrangement uses TRBV11-2 and TRBJ1-2; D is unclear. CDR1 is SGHAT and CDR2 is FQNNGV in the germline V gene. V gave up 5 bases and J gave up 5 bases, with 12 bases separating them. The CDR3 is 13 residues long. CDR3 DNA sequence: TGTGCCAGCAGCGCCGGGTCGGCTTATGGCTACACCTTC. Translation gives CASSAGSAYGYTF.

The V and J genes are TRBV18 and TRBJ2-7; 9 bases are shared with TRBD2. The CDR3 is 11 residues long. CDR1 and CDR2 from the germline V gene are KGHSH and LQKENI. The J segment lost 7 bases and the V segment lost 6 bases, leaving 1 base of the junction unmatched. This chain's CDR3 is CASSRGGEQYF. In nucleotides, the CDR3 is TGTGCCAGCTCGCGGGGGGGAGAGCAGTACTTC.